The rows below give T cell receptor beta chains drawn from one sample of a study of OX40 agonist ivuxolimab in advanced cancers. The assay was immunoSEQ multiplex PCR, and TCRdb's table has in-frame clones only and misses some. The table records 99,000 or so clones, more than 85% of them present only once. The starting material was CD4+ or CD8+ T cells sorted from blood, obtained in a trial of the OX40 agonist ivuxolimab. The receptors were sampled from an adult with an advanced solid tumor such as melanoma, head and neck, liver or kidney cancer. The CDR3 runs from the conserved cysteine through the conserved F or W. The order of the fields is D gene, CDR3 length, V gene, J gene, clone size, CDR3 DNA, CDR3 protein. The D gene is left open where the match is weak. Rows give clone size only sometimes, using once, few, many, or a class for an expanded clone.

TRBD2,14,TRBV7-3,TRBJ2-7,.,TGTGCCAGCAGCTTATCGGGACTAGCGAACGAGCAGTACTTC,CASSLSGLANEQYF
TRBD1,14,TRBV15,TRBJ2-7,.,TGTGCCACCAGAAAAGGACAGGGCGTTGACGAGCAGTACTTC,CATRKGQGVDEQYF
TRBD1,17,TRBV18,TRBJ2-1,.,TGTGCCAGCTCAACCGGGACAGGCTCAGGATTATACAATGAGCAGTTCTTC,CASSTGTGSGLYNEQFF
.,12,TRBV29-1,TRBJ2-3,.,TGCAGCGTTGATGAAGGCGCAGATACGCAGTATTTT,CSVDEGADTQYF
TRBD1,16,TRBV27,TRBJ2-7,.,TGTGCCAGCAGCTCATCTCAGGGGGTAAGCTCCTACGAGCAGTACTTC,CASSSSQGVSSYEQYF
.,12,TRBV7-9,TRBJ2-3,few,TGTGTCGCAGGGCAGGTGGGAGATACGCAGTATTTT,CVAGQVGDTQYF
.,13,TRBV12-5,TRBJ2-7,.,TGTGCTAGTGGTAAAGACCCCCTAAGAGAGCAGTACTTC,CASGKDPLREQYF
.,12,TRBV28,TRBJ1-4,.,TGTGCCAGCAGCCGACAGAATGAAAAACTGTTTTTT,CASSRQNEKLFF
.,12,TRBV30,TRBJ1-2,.,TGTGCCTGGAGTTACCGGGACTATGGCTACACCTTC,CAWSYRDYGYTF
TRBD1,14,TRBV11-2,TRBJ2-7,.,TGTGCCAGCAGCCAAAGGACAGGAGGCTACGAGCAGTACTTC,CASSQRTGGYEQYF
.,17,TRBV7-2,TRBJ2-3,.,TGTGCCAGCAGCTTAGGGCCACAAGGGGGGGGGACAGATACGCAGTATTTT,CASSLGPQGGGTDTQYF
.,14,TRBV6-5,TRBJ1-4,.,TGTGCCAGCAGTCCCGGGGGGACCAGGGAAAAACTGTTTTTT,CASSPGGTREKLFF
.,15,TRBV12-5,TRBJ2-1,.,TGTACTAGTGGTTTGGGGCTAAACAGGGACTATGAGCAGTTCTTC,CTSGLGLNRDYEQFF
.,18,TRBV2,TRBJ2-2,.,TGTGCCAGCAGTGAAATACCCCAATCGGTGGAAAGCACCGGGGAGCTGTTTTTT,CASSEIPQSVESTGELFF
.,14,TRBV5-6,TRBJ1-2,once,TGTGCCAGCAGCTTCAACGGGAAGTTCGATGGCTACACCTTC,CASSFNGKFDGYTF
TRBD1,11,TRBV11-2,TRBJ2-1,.,TGTGCCAGCAGCTTGTCAGGGACAGCCTTCTTC,CASSLSGTAFF
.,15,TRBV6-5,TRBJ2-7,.,TGTGCCAGCAGTTACTCGAGTGCAGTGACCTACGAGCAGTACTTC,CASSYSSAVTYEQYF
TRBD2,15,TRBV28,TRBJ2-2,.,TGTGCCAGCAGGGGCGGACTAGCGGGAGCCGGGGAGCTGTTTTTT,CASRGGLAGAGELFF
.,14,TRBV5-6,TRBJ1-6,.,TGTGCCAGCAGCTCCAGGGGTATAAGGTCACCCCTCCACTTT,CASSSRGIRSPLHF
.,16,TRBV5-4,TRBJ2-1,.,TGTGCCAGCAGCTTGGCCGGGACTGGGGGATACAATGAGCAGTTCTTC,CASSLAGTGGYNEQFF
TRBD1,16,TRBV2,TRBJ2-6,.,TGTGCCAGCAGCGAAGACAGGGCAGGTGGGGCCAACGTCCTGACTTTC,CASSEDRAGGANVLTF
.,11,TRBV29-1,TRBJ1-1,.,TGCAGCGTTGGCTTGAACACTGAAGCTTTCTTT,CSVGLNTEAFF
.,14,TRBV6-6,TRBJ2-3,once,TGTGCCAGCAGTTCTTCAGGGGGCACAGATACGCAGTATTTT,CASSSSGGTDTQYF
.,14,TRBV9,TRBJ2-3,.,TGTGCCAGCAGCGTAGAAGGACCTTGGGATACGCAGTATTTT,CASSVEGPWDTQYF
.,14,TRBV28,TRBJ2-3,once,TGTGCCAGCAGTTTGCTAGCGAGCACAGATACGCAGTATTTT,CASSLLASTDTQYF
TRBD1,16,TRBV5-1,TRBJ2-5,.,TGCGCCAGCAGCCCACAGGGGGCTAGCGGCCAAGAGACCCAGTACTTC,CASSPQGASGQETQYF
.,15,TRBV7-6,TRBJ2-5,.,TGTGCCAGCAGCTTAGAAATCGAACAGCAAGAGACCCAGTACTTC,CASSLEIEQQETQYF
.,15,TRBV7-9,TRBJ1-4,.,TGTGCCAGCAACAAAGATGGCAGAGCTAATGAAAAACTGTTTTTT,CASNKDGRANEKLFF
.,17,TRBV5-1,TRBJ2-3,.,TGCGCCAGCAGCCCATTACTAGTGGGCGGTGGCACAGATACGCAGTATTTT,CASSPLLVGGGTDTQYF
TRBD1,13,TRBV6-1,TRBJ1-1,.,TGTGCCAGCAGCAGGACAGGGGGCACTGAAGCTTTCTTT,CASSRTGGTEAFF
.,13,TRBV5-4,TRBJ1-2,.,TGCGCCAGCAGCCAAGATGGTCTCTATGGCTACACCTTC,CASSQDGLYGYTF
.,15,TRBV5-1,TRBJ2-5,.,TGCGCCAGCAGCTTGGCCGGCTCTGGAGGAGAGACCCAGTACTTC,CASSLAGSGGETQYF
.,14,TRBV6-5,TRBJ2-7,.,TGTGCCAGCAGCTATAGACTGGGGGCGTACGAGCAGTACTTC,CASSYRLGAYEQYF
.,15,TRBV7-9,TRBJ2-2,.,TGTGCCAGCAGGCCCGGTGGGGCATCCACCGGGGAGCTGTTTTTT,CASRPGGASTGELFF
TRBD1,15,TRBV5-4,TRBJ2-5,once,TGTGCCAGCAGCCTAACCGGGACAGCCGTCGGGACCCAGTACTTC,CASSLTGTAVGTQYF
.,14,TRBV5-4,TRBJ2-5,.,TGTGCCTCATTTGAGGGATCAGGGATAGAGACCCAGTACTTC,CASFEGSGIETQYF
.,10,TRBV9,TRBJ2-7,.,TGTGCCACTTTAAATTACGAGCAGTACTTC,CATLNYEQYF
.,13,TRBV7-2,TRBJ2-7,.,TGTGCCAGCAGTGACGGGACACGCGGCGAGCAGTACTTC,CASSDGTRGEQYF
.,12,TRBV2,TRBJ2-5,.,TGTGCCAGCAGTGGCCTAGCAGAGACCCAGTACTTC,CASSGLAETQYF
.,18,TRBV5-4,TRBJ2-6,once,TGTGCCAGCAGCTTGGAACCCCTGATTGGAACGGGGGCCAACGTCCTGACTTTC,CASSLEPLIGTGANVLTF
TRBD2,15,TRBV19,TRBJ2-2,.,TGTGCCAGTAGTTTAAGGACTAGTGGGACCGGGGAGCTGTTTTTT,CASSLRTSGTGELFF